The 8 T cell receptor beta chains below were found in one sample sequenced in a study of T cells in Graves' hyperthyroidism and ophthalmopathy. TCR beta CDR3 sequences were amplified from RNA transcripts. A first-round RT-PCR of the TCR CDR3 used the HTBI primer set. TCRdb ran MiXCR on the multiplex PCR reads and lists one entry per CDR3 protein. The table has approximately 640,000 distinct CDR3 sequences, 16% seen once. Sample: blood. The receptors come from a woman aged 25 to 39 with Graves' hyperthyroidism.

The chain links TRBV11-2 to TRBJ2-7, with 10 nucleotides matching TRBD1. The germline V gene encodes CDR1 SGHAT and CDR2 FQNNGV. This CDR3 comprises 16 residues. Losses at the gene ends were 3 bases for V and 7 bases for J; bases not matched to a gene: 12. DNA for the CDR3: TGTGCCAGCAGCTTGTACTCCGGGACAGGGGCATGGGAGCAGTACTTC. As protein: CASSLYSGTGAWEQYF.

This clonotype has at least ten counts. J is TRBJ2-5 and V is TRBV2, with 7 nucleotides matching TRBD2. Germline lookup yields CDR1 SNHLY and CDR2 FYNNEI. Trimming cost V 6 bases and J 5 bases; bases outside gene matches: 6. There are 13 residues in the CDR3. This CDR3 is CASSPAGRETQYF. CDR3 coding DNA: TGTGCCAGCAGCCCAGCGGGAAGGGAGACCCAGTACTTC.

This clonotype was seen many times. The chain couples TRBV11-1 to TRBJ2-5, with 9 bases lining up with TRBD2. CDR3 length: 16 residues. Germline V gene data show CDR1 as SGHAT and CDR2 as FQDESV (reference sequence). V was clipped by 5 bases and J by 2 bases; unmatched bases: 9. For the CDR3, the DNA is TGTGCCAGCAGCGCCGCGACTAGCGGAACACAAGAGACCCAGTACTTC. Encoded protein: CASSAATSGTQETQYF. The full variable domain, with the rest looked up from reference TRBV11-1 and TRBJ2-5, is EAEVAQSPRYKITEKSQAVAFWCDPISGHATLYWYRQILGQGPELLVQFQDESVVDDSQLPKDRFSAERLKGVDSTLKIQPAELGDSAMYLCASSAATSGTQETQYFGPGTRLLVL.

CDR3 amino acids: CASSIAGNQPEQYF. CDR3 in DNA: TGTGCCAGCAGTATCGCCGGGAATCAACCCGAGCAGTACTTC. The chain has TRBV12-3 or TRBV12-4 and TRBJ2-7; TRBD2 is a possible D gene (5 bases). This CDR3 is built from 14 residues. V was cut by 5 bases and J by 6 bases, with 17 bases left in between.

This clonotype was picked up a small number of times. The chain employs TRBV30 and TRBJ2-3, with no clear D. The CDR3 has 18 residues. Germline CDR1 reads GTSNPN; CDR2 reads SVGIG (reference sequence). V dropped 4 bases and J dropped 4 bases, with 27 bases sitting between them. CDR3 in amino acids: CAWTPPAHIGPGADTQYF. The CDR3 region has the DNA TGTGCCTGGACTCCCCCCGCCCACATCGGACCCGGTGCAGATACGCAGTATTTT.

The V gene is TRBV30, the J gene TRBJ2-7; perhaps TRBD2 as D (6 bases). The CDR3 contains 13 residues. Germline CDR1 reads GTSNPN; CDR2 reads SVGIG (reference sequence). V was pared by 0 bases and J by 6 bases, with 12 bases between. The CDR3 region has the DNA TGTGCCTGGAGTGTGGGTTCGGGGGTCGAGCAGTACTTC. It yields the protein CAWSVGSGVEQYF.

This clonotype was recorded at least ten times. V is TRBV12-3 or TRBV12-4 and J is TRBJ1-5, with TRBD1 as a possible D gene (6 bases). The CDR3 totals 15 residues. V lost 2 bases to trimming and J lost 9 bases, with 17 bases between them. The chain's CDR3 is CASSLLGGARGPQHF. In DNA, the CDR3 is TGTGCCAGCAGTTTATTGGGGGGGGCGCGGGGGCCCCAGCATTTT.

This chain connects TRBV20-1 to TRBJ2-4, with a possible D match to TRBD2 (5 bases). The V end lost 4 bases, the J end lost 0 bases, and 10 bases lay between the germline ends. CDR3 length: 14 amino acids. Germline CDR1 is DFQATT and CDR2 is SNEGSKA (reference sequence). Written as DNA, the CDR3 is TGCAGTGCTATCAAAGCGGAAGCCAAAAACATTCAGTACTTC. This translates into CSAIKAEAKNIQYF.